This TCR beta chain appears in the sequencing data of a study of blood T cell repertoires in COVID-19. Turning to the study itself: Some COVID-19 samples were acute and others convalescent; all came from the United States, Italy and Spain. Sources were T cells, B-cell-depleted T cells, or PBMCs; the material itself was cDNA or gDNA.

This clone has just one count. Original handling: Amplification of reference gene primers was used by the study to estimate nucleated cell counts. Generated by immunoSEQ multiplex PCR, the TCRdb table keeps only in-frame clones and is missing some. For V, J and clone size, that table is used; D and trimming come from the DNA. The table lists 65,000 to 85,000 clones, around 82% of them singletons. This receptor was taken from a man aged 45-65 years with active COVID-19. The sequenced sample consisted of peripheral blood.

The CDR3 spells CASSRQASGRAHNEQFF. CDR3 in DNA: TGTGCCAGCTCACGCCAGGCTAGCGGGAGGGCCCACAATGAGCAGTTCTTC. The V and J genes are TRBV18 and TRBJ2-1; 12 bases fit TRBD2. The CDR3 covers 17 residues. Germline CDR1 and CDR2: KGHSH and LQKENI. V shed 4 bases, J shed 5 bases, and the junction held 9 bases outside the gene matches. The full variable domain, its missing parts supplied by reference TRBV18 and TRBJ2-1, is NAGVMQNPRHLVRRRGQEARLRCSPMKGHSHVYWYRQLPEEGLKFMVYLQKENIIDESGMPKERFSAEFPKEGPSILRIQQVVRGDSAAYFCASSRQASGRAHNEQFFGPGTRLTVL.